This is a list of T cell receptor beta chains from one sample in a study. TCRdb re-analysed the 5' RACE reads in MiXCR, keeping a single row per CDR3 protein. In the table there are approximately 8,900 distinct CDR3 sequences, roughly 29% of which are singletons. Sequenced input: naive CD4+ T cells sorted from a lymph node. Receptor source: a female donor with breast cancer. The CDR3 runs from the conserved cysteine through the conserved F or W. A D gene is named only where the DNA matches it firmly. A clone size is listed for some rows: how often the clone was seen (once, few, many), or a class if it is expanded.

v_gene,d_gene,abundance,j_gene,CDR3aa,CDR3nt
TRBV27,TRBD1,medium-sized,TRBJ1-1,CASAPDRVNTEAFF,TGTGCCAGTGCCCCGGACAGGGTGAACACTGAAGCTTTCTTT
TRBV5-6,-,few,TRBJ2-3,CAISLTGADTQYF,TGTGCCATCAGCCTGACAGGAGCGGATACGCAGTATTTT
TRBV30,TRBD1,many,TRBJ1-2,CASKRPGQDYYGYTF,TGTGCCAGCAAACGCCCGGGACAGGACTACTATGGCTACACCTTC
TRBV5-1,TRBD2,medium-sized,TRBJ2-5,CASSSGGVQETQYF,TGCGCCAGCAGCTCTGGGGGGGTCCAAGAGACCCAGTACTTC
TRBV6-2/TRBV6-3,TRBD2,-,TRBJ2-1,CASSYGPGGRNEQFF,TGTGCCAGCAGTTACGGCCCGGGAGGGCGCAATGAGCAGTTCTTC
TRBV29-1,-,medium-sized,TRBJ1-5,CSVERGRGQPQHF,TGCAGCGTTGAACGGGGCCGAGGTCAGCCCCAGCATTTT
TRBV5-1,-,many,TRBJ2-1,CASRGGGSGNEQFF,TGCGCCAGCAGGGGCGGGGGCTCAGGCAATGAGCAGTTCTTC
TRBV20-1,-,few,TRBJ2-7,CSASRQQPYEQYF,TGCAGTGCTAGTAGACAGCAGCCCTACGAGCAGTACTTC
TRBV20-1,TRBD1,-,TRBJ1-2,CSASPKTGAHGYTF,TGCAGTGCCAGCCCGAAGACAGGGGCTCATGGCTACACCTTC
TRBV12-3/TRBV12-4,TRBD2,medium-sized,TRBJ2-1,CASTIPGTSSYNEQFF,TGTGCCAGCACTATTCCCGGGACTAGCTCCTACAATGAGCAGTTCTTC
TRBV7-2,TRBD1,-,TRBJ1-6,CASSRAGGAYNSPLHF,TGTGCCAGCAGCCGGGCAGGGGGGGCCTATAATTCACCCCTCCACTTT
TRBV24-1,-,many,TRBJ2-4,CAILTLAKNIQYF,TGTGCCATCCTCACGCTAGCCAAAAACATTCAGTACTTC
TRBV6-4,-,many,TRBJ2-3,CACTFLATTDTQYF,TGTGCCTGCACTTTCCTAGCTACCACAGATACGCAGTATTTT
TRBV6-1,TRBD2,many,TRBJ2-4,CASSEPASGAARAKNIQYF,TGTGCCAGCAGTGAACCGGCTAGCGGGGCGGCCCGGGCCAAAAACATTCAGTACTTC
TRBV5-1,-,-,TRBJ2-2,CASSLIGGANPGGLFF,TGCGCCAGCAGCTTGATAGGCGGGGCGAACCCCGGGGGGCTGTTTTTT
TRBV11-3,-,many,TRBJ1-6,CASSLGQGSPLHF,TGTGCCAGCAGCTTAGGCCAGGGTTCACCCCTCCACTTT
TRBV3-1,-,many,TRBJ1-1,CASSQDQGTARRAFF,TGTGCCAGCAGCCAAGATCAAGGGACCGCTAGGCGAGCTTTCTTT
TRBV12-3/TRBV12-4,-,medium-sized,TRBJ1-1,CASSGVAAFF,TGTGCCAGCAGTGGGGTGGCGGCTTTCTTT
TRBV20-1,-,-,TRBJ2-7,CSARDVVGGCEQYF,TGCAGTGCTAGAGACGTGGTCGGGGGCTGCGAGCAGTACTTC
TRBV4-1,TRBD2,few,TRBJ2-1,CASSQGDFAGGNYNEQFF,TGCGCCAGCAGCCAAGGGGACTTCGCGGGGGGGAACTACAATGAGCAGTTCTTC
TRBV15,TRBD1,many,TRBJ1-5,CATSGRTGGNSNQPQHF,TGTGCCACCAGCGGACGGACAGGAGGCAATAGCAATCAGCCCCAGCATTTT
TRBV7-2,-,many,TRBJ1-1,CASSLAGPEAFF,TGTGCCAGCAGCCTCGCTGGCCCTGAAGCTTTCTTT
TRBV5-1,TRBD2,medium-sized,TRBJ2-1,CASSPPGLAGSYNEQFF,TGCGCCAGCAGCCCCCCGGGACTAGCGGGATCCTACAATGAGCAGTTCTTC